The clone carrying this TCR beta chain was detected a few times. Its antigen remains unidentified. This sample stems from a study of beta chain features in type 1 diabetes. Overall study context: Age, gender and cell yields were similar between patients and healthy donors.

The CDR3 covers 18 residues. CD4+ naive, central memory, regulatory and stem cell-like memory subsets were isolated by sorting on CD45RO/CCR7/CD25/CD127/CD95/CD27. Study-wide results and caveats: Patients showed naive, central memory and Treg TCRB repertoires that appeared more similar than those of healthy donors. A possible short-template PCR bias applies equally to patients and controls. Shortening of TCRB CDR3s, moderate but significant, appeared in all four CD4+ subsets of Type 1 diabetes patients.

cDNA synthesis used the whole RNA isolate, giving expressed TCRB sequences. Method: immunoSEQ multiplex PCR; TCRdb's copy keeps in-frame clones and lacks some. The sample yields some 240,000 clones, around 16% seen once. This chain uses TRBV21-1 with TRBJ2-2; the table calls TRBD1, which could not be checked here. TRBV21-1 represents a pseudogene. The sequenced material came from naive CD4+ T cells from blood. The sequence derives from a man aged 25-40 years with type 1 diabetes. The CDR3, as DNA: TGTGCCAGCAGCAAAGGAGACAGGGGGCACGAGGGCACCGGGGAGCTGTTTTTT. Its translation: CASSKGDRGHEGTGELFF.